The 9 T cell receptor beta chains below come from one sample, sequenced in a study of blood T cell repertoires in COVID-19. Assay used: immunoSEQ multiplex PCR; TCRdb lists only in-frame clones, some missing. The sample has fewer than 300,000 clones; more than 80% are singletons. The specimen was peripheral blood. These TCRs come from a woman aged 50 to 65 with COVID-19, enrolled during active disease.

The chain recombines TRBV6-5 with TRBJ2-1; the D gene is possibly TRBD2 (6 bases). CDR3 length equals 16 residues. Germline CDR1 and CDR2: MNHEY and SVGAGI. The germline V and J ends were trimmed by 4 bases and 6 bases, with 19 bases remaining between them. CDR3 coding DNA: TGTGCCAGCAGTTTCACCGGCGAGCGGGCTGGCAATGAGCAGTTCTTC. It translates to CASSFTGERAGNEQFF.

In this sample, this clone turned up once. V gene TRBV5-1 combines with J gene TRBJ2-7, with TRBD2 identical over 7 bases. The CDR3 consists of 16 residues. Germline V gene lookup returns CDR1 SGHRS and CDR2 YFSETQ. The J segment lost 3 bases and the V segment lost 7 bases, leaving 16 bases of the junction unmatched. As DNA, the CDR3 is TGCGCCAGCGCGAGCAGCCCCCGGGAGGCGAACTACGAGCAGTACTTC. Translating gives CASASSPREANYEQYF.

This chain uses TRBV19 with TRBJ1-5, with a weak D call TRBD1 (5 bases). V was shortened by 4 bases and J by 5 bases, with 18 bases between the two germline ends. The germline gives CDR1 LNHDA, CDR2 SQIVND (reference sequence). This CDR3 is 16 amino acids long. Here the CDR3 reads CASSKARQSYDQPQHF. The DNA of the CDR3 is TGTGCCAGTAGTAAAGCGAGACAGAGTTATGATCAGCCCCAGCATTTT.

The rearrangement uses TRBV24-1 and TRBJ2-1, with 10 bases identical to TRBD2. Unmatched junction bases numbered 13, after V lost 4 bases and J lost 8 bases. This CDR3 contains 17 residues. CDR1 is KGHDR, CDR2 SFDVKD, per germline. Here the CDR3 reads CATSDRTSGGRMDEQFF. The CDR3 bases are TGTGCCACCAGTGACCGGACTAGCGGAGGGAGGATGGATGAGCAGTTCTTC.

This clone occurred a few times. The V and J genes are TRBV24-1 and TRBJ1-1; 11 positions agree with TRBD1. CDR3 size: 14 residues. Looked up from germline, CDR1 is KGHDR and CDR2 is SFDVKD. Trimming at V came to 4 bases and at J to 6 bases, leaving 3 bases not matched to a gene. CDR3 DNA sequence: TGTGCCACCAGTGAGGGGGGACAGGGGGCTGAAGCTTTCTTT. Amino acid sequence: CATSEGGQGAEAFF.

The V and J genes are TRBV11-3 and TRBJ1-1; 10 nucleotides line up with TRBD1. Germline V gene lookup returns CDR1 SGHNT and CDR2 YENEEA. The CDR3 is 13 residues long. The trim removed 5 bases at V and 11 bases at J, leaving 8 bases unmatched. In nucleotides, the CDR3 is TGTGCCAGCAGCCCCCGGGACAGGGGAGAGGCTTTCTTT. It specifies CASSPRDRGEAFF. Using reference TRBV11-3 and TRBJ1-1 for the parts outside the CDR3, the full variable domain is EAGVVQSPRYKIIEKKQPVAFWCNPISGHNTLYWYLQNLGQGPELLIRYENEEAVDDSQLPKDRFSAERLKGVDSTLKIQPAELGDSAVYLCASSPRDRGEAFFGQGTRLTVV.

The chain joins TRBV5-6 to TRBJ2-6; no reliable D call. CDR1 SGHDT and CDR2 YYEEEE come from the germline V gene. This CDR3 region has 16 residues. V was trimmed by 1 base and J by 0 bases, leaving 8 bases between them. The CDR3 DNA reads TGTGCCAGCAGCTTGCTCGGGTACTCTGGGGCCAACGTCCTGACTTTC. Translation: CASSLLGYSGANVLTF.

This sequence joins TRBV6-2 or TRBV6-3 and TRBJ2-6, with D perhaps matching TRBD2 (5 bases). Trimming left V 4 bases short and J 0 bases short, with 16 bases between. This CDR3 is built from 18 residues. CDR1 and CDR2 from the germline V gene are MNHEY and SVGEGT. CDR3 region: CASSSLDRGTSGANVLTF. Written as DNA, the CDR3 is TGTGCCAGCAGTTCCCTCGATCGGGGAACCTCTGGGGCCAACGTCCTGACTTTC.

This rearrangement joins TRBV18 to TRBJ1-6; 11 positions match TRBD1. Germline values: CDR1 KGHSH, CDR2 LQKENI. CDR3 size: 15 residues. Trimming removed 5 bases from V and 6 bases from J; junction bases left unmatched: 3. The CDR3 bases are TGTGCCAGCTCAGGACAGGGGGCCGGTAATTCACCCCTCCACTTT. It encodes CASSGQGAGNSPLHF.